A selection of T cell receptor beta chains follows, all from one sample in a study of blood T cell repertoires in COVID-19. Profiled with immunoSEQ multiplex PCR; TCRdb holds only in-frame clones, not every one. Of nearly 100,000 clones listed, approximately 84% were seen once; the top ten hold roughly 17%. Sequencing was done on a sample of peripheral blood. The receptors here all came from a woman aged 60-70 years with acute or convalescent COVID-19. Each CDR3 is given with its conserved first and last residue.

v_call	j_call	cdr3_aa
TRBV4-1	TRBJ2-2	CASSRSGTGVDTGELFF
TRBV6-5	TRBJ1-2	CASTSQGAVGGYTF
TRBV5-1	TRBJ2-2	CASSLGTTAGTGELFF
TRBV3-1/TRBV3-2	TRBJ1-2	CASSQDGHRGYTF
TRBV24-1	TRBJ1-1	CATSDRDTEAFF
TRBV15	TRBJ2-3	CATSRGGGDHSTDTQYF
TRBV19	TRBJ1-2	CASTLSNSGGYGYTF
TRBV6-2/TRBV6-3	TRBJ2-7	CASSLSGRQGEQYF
TRBV30	TRBJ1-4	CAWSVHVGGEKLFF
TRBV15	TRBJ1-6	CATSFRGTAWGSPLHF